The 32 T cell receptor beta chains in this list originate from one sample, sequenced in a study of T cell responses to AZD1222 COVID-19 vaccine. TCRdb's table, derived via immunoSEQ multiplex PCR, lists solely in-frame clones and lacks some. Of 150,000 to 200,000 clones listed, just over 85% are singletons. This specimen was peripheral blood, taken 28 days after the second AZD1222 dose. The receptors come from an adult who received the AZD1222 COVID-19 vaccine.

The chain is built from TRBV4-3 and TRBJ2-7; 7 bases align to TRBD1. Germline V gene sequence: CDR1 LGHNA, CDR2 YSLEER. J was trimmed by 5 bases and V by 1 base; bases with no gene match: 2. The CDR3 runs 13 residues. The CDR3 loop is CASSQGQGHEQYF. The DNA of the CDR3 is TGCGCCAGCAGCCAAGGACAGGGCCACGAGCAGTACTTC.

The rearrangement links TRBV9 to TRBJ1-2; possible D gene TRBD1, 5 bases. Germline V gene sequence: CDR1 SGDLS, CDR2 YYNGEE. The CDR3 covers 15 residues. Trimming left V 4 bases short and J 4 bases short, with 17 bases between. The CDR3 sequence is CASSLPPGVAYGYTF. CDR3 DNA sequence: TGTGCCAGCAGCCTCCCCCCGGGGGTCGCCTATGGCTACACCTTC.

The V and J genes are TRBV24-1 and TRBJ1-5; tentative D call: TRBD1 (6 bases). In germline, CDR1 is KGHDR, CDR2 SFDVKD. Trimming removed 4 bases at V and 4 bases at J, with 13 bases between. The CDR3 sequence is 15 residues long. The DNA of the CDR3 is TGTGCCACCAGTGACAGCCGGGACACAAATCAGCCCCAGCATTTT. Its translation: CATSDSRDTNQPQHF.

As regards this clone: Its ends do not fully match the called genes, so a read error is possible. The chain uses TRBV6-1 and TRBJ1-6, with TRBD1 as a possible D gene (6 bases). There are 14 residues in the CDR3. Germline V gives CDR1 MNHNS, CDR2 SASEGT. The CDR3 bases are TGTGCCAGCGGTGACAGGTATCCGAATTCACCCCTCCACTTT. Translation gives CASGDRYPNSPLHF.

The chain carries TRBV3-1 (or the pseudogene TRBV3-2) and TRBJ2-1; D is unresolved. The CDR3 length is 16 residues. Per germline, CDR1 LGHDT and CDR2 YNNKEL (reference sequence). The V and J ends lost 2 bases and 0 bases respectively, with 11 bases between them. The CDR3 loop reads CASSQPAGSSYNEQFF. The DNA for the CDR3 is TGTGCCAGCAGCCAACCGGCTGGTAGCTCCTACAATGAGCAGTTCTTC.

The chain links TRBV11-1 to TRBJ1-1; TRBD1 matches at 7 bases. The CDR3 contains 16 residues. The V gene end was trimmed by 5 bases and the J gene end by 2 bases; junction bases not matched to a gene: 11. CDR1 SGHAT and CDR2 FQDESV come from the germline V gene (reference sequence). CDR3 in amino acids: CASSRSGQRKNTEAFF. In DNA form, the CDR3 reads TGTGCCAGCAGCCGCTCGGGACAGCGAAAAAACACTGAAGCTTTCTTT.

The rearrangement uses TRBV30 and TRBJ2-7; 7 bases are a match to TRBD1. V lost 3 bases, J lost 2 bases, and 4 bases stayed unmatched. The CDR3 extends over 13 amino acids. Germline V lookup: CDR1 GTSNPN, CDR2 SVGIG (reference sequence). Here the CDR3 DNA reads TGTGCCTGGAGGCGCAGGGGGACCTACGAGCAGTACTTC. Protein product: CAWRRRGTYEQYF.

For the CDR3, the DNA is TGTGCCAGCAGCTTTGAGCTAGGGAACACTGAAGCTTTCTTT. It translates to CASSFELGNTEAFF. This chain links TRBV5-4 with TRBJ1-1, with D unclear. Trimming shortened V by 2 bases and J by 1 base, and 9 bases separated the two germline ends. This CDR3 is 14 amino acids long. Germline-derived CDR1 and CDR2 are SGHNT and YYREEE (reference sequence). The variable domain in full, completed from reference TRBV5-4 and TRBJ1-1, reads ETGVTQSPTHLIKTRGQQVTLRCSSQSGHNTVSWYQQALGQGPQFIFQYYREEENGRGNFPPRFSGLQFPNYSSELNVNALELDDSALYLCASSFELGNTEAFFGQGTRLTVV.

The chain is built from TRBV7-8 and TRBJ2-3; D is ambiguous. Germline V gene sequence: CDR1 SGHVS, CDR2 FQNEAQ. The CDR3 totals 13 residues. Between the trimmed V and J ends, which lost 3 bases and 3 bases, there was a span of 7 bases. The CDR3: CASSFLLTDTQYF. CDR3 coding DNA: TGTGCCAGCAGCTTTCTTCTTACAGATACGCAGTATTTT. Variable domain in full (rest from reference TRBV7-8 and TRBJ2-3): GAGVSQSPRYKVAKRGQDVALRCDPISGHVSLFWYQQALGQGPEFLTYFQNEAQLDKSGLPSDRFFAERPEGSVSTLKIQRTQQEDSAVYLCASSFLLTDTQYFGPGTRLTVL.

The J gene is TRBJ2-7, the V gene TRBV6-2 or TRBV6-3, with 9 bases that match TRBD1. CDR1 and CDR2 from the germline V gene are MNHEY and SVGEGT. The V and J ends lost 5 bases and 6 bases, in that order; junction bases with no gene match: 2. This CDR3 has 12 amino acids. The CDR3 coding sequence is TGTGCCAGCAGTCGGACAGGGGCCGAGCAGTACTTC. Translation gives CASSRTGAEQYF.

The rearrangement joins TRBV24-1 to TRBJ1-5; the match to TRBD1 covers 9 bases. The length of the CDR3 is 19 residues. The junction had 13 bases not matched to a gene; V was cut back by 3 bases and J by 2 bases. Germline V gene data show CDR1 as KGHDR and CDR2 as SFDVKD. The CDR3 bases are TGTGCCACCAGTGATCTTACGACAGGGGGGAATCAATGCAATCAGCCCCAGCATTTT. Translating it yields CATSDLTTGGNQCNQPQHF.

J is TRBJ1-2 and V is TRBV7-9; D uncertain. V gave up 1 base and J gave up 1 base, with 10 bases separating them. CDR1 and CDR2 from the germline V gene are SEHNR and FQNEAQ (reference sequence). There are 15 residues in the CDR3. This CDR3 is CASSLDRFVNYGYTF. The CDR3 coding sequence is TGTGCCAGCAGCTTAGACCGGTTTGTTAACTATGGCTACACCTTC.

The chain is built from TRBV27 and TRBJ1-2, with TRBD1 matching 11 bases. Trimming at V came to 9 bases and at J to 8 bases, leaving 8 bases not matched to a gene. From germline, CDR1 is MNHEY and CDR2 SMNVEV (reference sequence). The CDR3 sequence is 13 residues long. CDR3 nucleotides: TGTGCCAGTGGACAGGGGGCTCGGGGCGGCTACACCTTC. It is translated as CASGQGARGGYTF.

V gene TRBV19 combines with J gene TRBJ1-5; maybe TRBD1 (5 bases). Trimming took off 6 bases at V and 5 bases at J, with 11 bases between the two ends. Germline lookup yields CDR1 LNHDA and CDR2 SQIVND (reference sequence). The CDR3 extends over 13 amino acids. The CDR3 region has the DNA TGTGCCAGTAGGCCGGGACGGGATCAGCCCCAGCATTTT. It codes for CASRPGRDQPQHF.

V usage is TRBV12-3 or TRBV12-4 and J usage is TRBJ1-4, with D possibly matching TRBD1 (6 bases). Trimming took 6 bases from V and 8 from J, leaving 13 bases between them. CDR3 size: 13 residues. The CDR3 DNA follows: TGTGCCAGCAGCCCATTCACAGGGGAAAAACTGTTTTTT. It yields the protein CASSPFTGEKLFF.

V gene TRBV6-5 combines with J gene TRBJ1-2; D gene uncertain. Germline values: CDR1 MNHEY, CDR2 SVGAGI. V was shortened by 0 bases and J by 8 bases, with 7 bases between the two germline ends. The CDR3 extends over 12 amino acids. CDR3 protein: CASSYSSGGYTF. The DNA for the CDR3 is TGTGCCAGCAGTTACTCGTCAGGCGGCTACACCTTC.

As regards this clone: Other DNA variants within this sample encode the same CDR3. The CDR3 is CASSLGGGNSPLHF. CDR3 nucleotide sequence: TGTGCCAGCAGCTTAGGAGGGGGTAATTCACCCCTCCACTTT. The chain joins TRBV7-3 to TRBJ1-6; D perhaps matches TRBD1 (6 bases). The germline V gene encodes CDR1 SGHTA and CDR2 FQGTGA. V was trimmed by 2 bases and J by 6 bases, leaving 8 bases between them. The CDR3 spans 14 residues.

The genes are TRBV9 and TRBJ2-2; D is ambiguous. V was shortened by 0 bases and J by 1 base, with 7 bases between the two germline ends. The length of the CDR3 is 15 residues. Germline V gene lookup returns CDR1 SGDLS and CDR2 YYNGEE. The CDR3 DNA is TGTGCCAGCAGCGTAGGCACCCAGAACACCGGGGAGCTGTTTTTT. Translated: CASSVGTQNTGELFF.

This rearrangement joins TRBV7-3 to TRBJ2-6, with a possible D match to TRBD2 (5 bases). The ends were cut back, 4 bases at V and 1 base at J, with 11 bases in the middle. The CDR3 is 16 amino acids. CDR1 is SGHTA and CDR2 is FQGTGA in the germline V gene. The CDR3 nucleotides read TGTGCCAGCAGCTCACGCCCGGGGTCTGGGGCCAACGTCCTGACTTTC. This translates into CASSSRPGSGANVLTF. The variable domain in full, completed from reference TRBV7-3 and TRBJ2-6, reads GAGVSQTPSNKVTEKGKYVELRCDPISGHTALYWYRQSLGQGPEFLIYFQGTGAADDSGLPNDRFFAVRPEGSVSTLKIQRTERGDSAVYLCASSSRPGSGANVLTFGAGSRLTVL.

This clone appeared once. The rearrangement uses TRBV27 and TRBJ1-2; no clear D. V was shortened by 4 bases and J by 8 bases, with 11 bases between the two germline ends. CDR3 length equals 12 residues. CDR1 MNHEY and CDR2 SMNVEV come from the germline V gene (reference sequence). CDR3 nucleotides: TGTGCCAGCAGTTCCGCCGTGGGAGGCTACACCTTC. As protein: CASSSAVGGYTF.

V usage is TRBV10-3 and J usage is TRBJ2-7; D gene unclear. The germline gives CDR1 ENHRY, CDR2 SYGVKD. V lost 2 bases to trimming and J lost 3 bases, with 11 bases between them. The CDR3 runs 14 residues. CDR3 coding DNA: TGTGCCATCAGTGAGGATGAGGAGTTCTACGAGCAGTACTTC. Translated: CAISEDEEFYEQYF.

V gene TRBV2 combines with J gene TRBJ2-7, with D possibly matching TRBD1 (5 bases). From germline, CDR1 is SNHLY and CDR2 FYNNEI. Between the trimmed V and J ends, which lost 7 bases and 0 bases, there was a span of 7 bases. This CDR3 spans 12 amino acids. CDR3 residues: CASNRRSYEQYF. The CDR3 region has the DNA TGTGCCAGCAACAGGCGCTCCTACGAGCAGTACTTC.

The chain joins TRBV5-5 to TRBJ2-5; 9 bases align to TRBD1. The trim removed 3 bases at V and 4 bases at J, leaving 1 base unmatched. The germline CDR1 and CDR2 sequences are SGHKS and YYEKEE (reference sequence). CDR3 length: 13 amino acids. This chain's CDR3 is CASSWTGVETQYF. The CDR3 DNA is TGTGCCAGCAGCTGGACAGGGGTAGAGACCCAGTACTTC.

The chain recombines TRBV6-5 with TRBJ1-1; a weak D match, TRBD1 (5 bases). Germline V gene sequence: CDR1 MNHEY, CDR2 SVGAGI. With 8 bases removed from V and 3 bases from J, the gap between germline ends came to 16 bases. This CDR3 comprises 14 residues. Here the CDR3 DNA reads TGTGCCAGCCATCTGTGGGCGGGGGACACTGAAGCTTTCTTT. Its protein product is CASHLWAGDTEAFF.

CDR3 nucleotide sequence: TGTGCCAGCAGCCCCAGGACAGGGGTCACCGGGGAGCTGTTTTTT. Its protein is CASSPRTGVTGELFF. The chain joins TRBV7-3 to TRBJ2-2, with 9 nucleotides matching TRBD1. Germline V gene sequence: CDR1 SGHTA, CDR2 FQGTGA. The CDR3 has 15 amino acids. V trimming: 5 bases; J trimming: 4 bases; junction bases outside the gene matches: 5.

This chain connects TRBV11-2 to TRBJ2-3, with D tentatively TRBD1 (6 bases). Between the trimmed V and J ends, which lost 5 bases and 2 bases, there was a span of 11 bases. The germline V gene has CDR1 SGHAT and CDR2 FQNNGV. The CDR3 contains 14 residues. CDR3 bases: TGTGCCAGCAGCCAAGGACAGTCCACAGATACGCAGTATTTT. This translates into CASSQGQSTDTQYF.

The chain links TRBV27 to TRBJ2-4; the D is unclear. The germline gives CDR1 MNHEY, CDR2 SMNVEV (reference sequence). The CDR3 spans 14 residues. V dropped 6 bases and J dropped 5 bases, with 14 bases sitting between them. This chain's CDR3 is CASRPPNLQNIQYF. In nucleotides, the CDR3 is TGTGCCAGCAGACCCCCCAATCTCCAAAACATTCAGTACTTC.

The sample holds one count of this clone. The V gene is TRBV9, the J gene TRBJ2-7; tentative D call: TRBD1 (5 bases). V lost 0 bases, J lost 0 bases, and 10 bases lay in between. The CDR3 consists of 15 residues. Germline CDR1 is SGDLS and CDR2 is YYNGEE. The CDR3: CASSVGGRSSYEQYF. CDR3 coding DNA: TGTGCCAGCAGCGTAGGGGGCCGAAGCTCCTACGAGCAGTACTTC.

This chain uses TRBV5-1 with TRBJ1-2; 10 positions agree with TRBD1. The CDR3 is 15 residues long. Unmatched junction bases numbered 8, after V lost 4 bases and J lost 5 bases. Germline V lookup: CDR1 SGHRS, CDR2 YFSETQ. CDR3: CASSHRQGAQYGYTF. CDR3 nucleotides: TGCGCCAGCAGCCACCGACAGGGGGCGCAATATGGCTACACCTTC.

Only one count was recorded for this clone. The chain links TRBV3-1 (or the pseudogene TRBV3-2) to TRBJ2-2; perhaps TRBD2 as D (5 bases). CDR1 and CDR2 from the germline V gene are LGHDT and YNNKEL (reference sequence). The ends were cut back, 0 bases at V and 7 bases at J, with 12 bases in the middle. The CDR3 covers 15 residues. The CDR3 DNA reads as TGTGCCAGCAGCCAAGATCTACGGGGAAACGGGGAGCTGTTTTTT. This gives the protein CASSQDLRGNGELFF.

The V and J genes are TRBV5-6 and TRBJ1-4; tentatively, D is TRBD1 (5 bases). The CDR3 covers 13 residues. V was trimmed by 2 bases and J by 8 bases, leaving 10 bases between them. Germline CDR1 SGHDT, CDR2 YYEEEE. CDR3 protein: CASSLQAGEKLFF. The CDR3 nucleotides read TGTGCCAGCAGCTTACAGGCTGGGGAAAAACTGTTTTTT.

The V and J genes are TRBV3-1 (or the pseudogene TRBV3-2) and TRBJ2-7; TRBD1 or TRBD2 may be the D gene (5 bases each). V lost 1 base, J lost 6 bases, and 10 bases lay in between. Germline CDR1 reads LGHDT; CDR2 reads YNNKEL (reference sequence). The CDR3 is 13 residues long. CDR3 protein: CASSQARGGEQYF. For the CDR3, the DNA is TGTGCCAGCAGCCAAGCCCGGGGCGGCGAGCAGTACTTC.